This is a list of T cell receptor beta chains from one sample in a study of T-cell reconstitution after alpha-beta-depleted transplantation in children. Using its own MiXCR run on the PCR reads, TCRdb lists one record per CDR3 protein. Of 200,000 to 250,000 distinct CDR3 sequences in the sample, about 23% were seen once. The specimen was PBMCs, collected before TCRalphabeta/CD19-depleted stem cell transplant. These TCRs come from a girl aged 2-10 years with Fanconi anemia, due to receive a stem cell transplant. The CDR3 runs from the conserved cysteine through the conserved F or W. Each record gives: D gene, clone size, J gene, V gene, CDR3 length, CDR3 protein, CDR3 DNA. D genes are given only for firm matches. A row's size may be missing; if present it is once, few, many or a size class.

>TRBD2|many|TRBJ2-5|TRBV12-3/TRBV12-4|13
CASSSGGQETQYF
TGTGCCAGCAGTTCGGGGGGACAAGAGACCCAGTACTTC
>NA|many|TRBJ2-7|TRBV6-2/TRBV6-3|12
CATRLPTGEQYF
TGTGCCACGAGACTACCCACCGGGGAGCAGTACTTC
>TRBD1|NA|TRBJ2-3|TRBV18|15
CASSPYQGGTDTQYF
TGTGCCAGCTCACCATATCAGGGGGGCACAGATACGCAGTATTTT
>NA|few|TRBJ2-2|TRBV12-3/TRBV12-4|13
CASSLSGFGELFF
TGTGCCAGCAGTTTAAGTGGGTTCGGGGAGCTGTTTTTT
>NA|many|TRBJ2-7|TRBV29-1|14
CSVAVRQSSYEQYF
TGCAGCGTTGCCGTGAGACAGAGCTCCTACGAGCAGTACTTC
>NA|NA|TRBJ2-6|TRBV29-1|14
CSAYPSSGANVLTF
TGCAGCGCCTACCCATCTTCTGGGGCCAACGTCCTGACTTTC
>NA|NA|TRBJ1-1|TRBV15|15
CATSRAGQGNTEAFF
TGTGCCACCAGCAGAGCCGGTCAGGGCAACACTGAAGCTTTCTTT
>TRBD2|many|TRBJ2-5|TRBV4-2|15
CASSHRLAGKETQYF
TGTGCCAGCAGCCACAGACTAGCGGGTAAAGAGACCCAGTACTTC
>NA|few|TRBJ2-7|TRBV12-3/TRBV12-4|14
CASSLAGSTYEQYF
TGTGCCAGCAGTTTGGCAGGGAGTACCTACGAGCAGTACTTC
>NA|NA|TRBJ1-6|TRBV28|13
CASSFRGNSPLHF
TGTGCCAGCAGTTTCAGGGGAAACTCACCCCTCCACTTT
>NA|NA|TRBJ2-2|TRBV18|14
CASSRGGNTGELFF
TGTGCCAGCTCACGAGGCGGGAACACCGGGGAGCTGTTTTTT
>TRBD2|few|TRBJ2-5|TRBV5-1|15
CASTLTSGRMETQYF
TGCGCCAGCACGCTGACTAGCGGGAGAATGGAGACCCAGTACTTC
>NA|many|TRBJ2-7|TRBV29-1|11
CSITMNYEQYF
TGCAGCATTACTATGAACTACGAGCAGTACTTC
>NA|NA|TRBJ2-7|TRBV28|12
CASSLSSFEQYF
TGTGCCAGCAGTTTAAGTAGTTTCGAGCAGTACTTC
>NA|many|TRBJ2-3|TRBV12-3/TRBV12-4|15
CASSLTSLGADTQYF
TGTGCCAGCAGTTTAACTAGTTTGGGCGCAGATACGCAGTATTTT
>NA|few|TRBJ1-1|TRBV29-1|14
CSVGFGGRGTEAFF
TGCAGCGTTGGGTTTGGGGGGCGGGGCACTGAAGCTTTCTTT
>NA|many|TRBJ2-3|TRBV29-1|16
CSVGVGRVFRTDTQYF
TGCAGCGTTGGGGTTGGACGGGTCTTTAGAACAGATACGCAGTATTTT
>TRBD2|many|TRBJ2-1|TRBV20-1|14
CSASQTGLAIEQFF
TGCAGTGCTAGTCAGACAGGACTAGCTATTGAGCAGTTCTTC
>NA|NA|TRBJ2-5|TRBV5-8|15
CASSLMGGPGETQYF
TGTGCCAGCAGCCTTATGGGGGGGCCTGGGGAGACCCAGTACTTC
>NA|few|TRBJ2-7|TRBV11-2|18
CASSPRYGGEIRSYEQYF
TGTGCCAGCAGCCCCCGTTATGGCGGGGAAATTCGATCCTACGAGCAGTACTTC
>NA|many|TRBJ1-1|TRBV29-1|13
CSVVGGRNTEAFF
TGCAGCGTTGTCGGGGGCAGGAACACTGAAGCTTTCTTT
>TRBD2|many|TRBJ2-1|TRBV7-2|17
CASSLFVLAGGYNEQFF
TGTGCCAGCAGCTTATTTGTTTTGGCGGGGGGGTACAATGAGCAGTTCTTC
>NA|many|TRBJ2-2|TRBV20-1|15
CSASQELPNTGELFF
TGCAGTGCTAGTCAGGAGCTACCGAACACCGGGGAGCTGTTTTTT
>NA|few|TRBJ2-5|TRBV29-1|13
CSVDYGNQETQYF
TGCAGCGTTGATTACGGGAACCAAGAGACCCAGTACTTC
>TRBD1|NA|TRBJ2-7|TRBV20-1|13
CSARLTGGGEQYF
TGCAGTGCTAGGTTAACAGGGGGAGGCGAGCAGTACTTC
>NA|many|TRBJ2-3|TRBV25-1|15
CASSESSESTDTQYF
TGTGCCAGCAGTGAATCCAGCGAAAGCACAGATACGCAGTATTTT
>NA|many|TRBJ2-3|TRBV20-1|13
CSASGTRPFTQYF
TGCAGTGCTAGCGGGACACGGCCTTTTACGCAGTATTTT
>TRBD2|NA|TRBJ2-5|TRBV18|15
CASSPLLADEETQYF
TGTGCCAGCTCTCCCTTACTAGCGGACGAAGAGACCCAGTACTTC
>TRBD2|many|TRBJ2-3|TRBV6-4|18
CASSDVPGTSGSTDTQYF
TGTGCCAGCAGTGACGTCCCCGGGACTAGCGGGAGCACAGATACGCAGTATTTT
>NA|NA|TRBJ2-2|TRBV7-3|15
CASKIGPADTGELFF
TGTGCCAGCAAAATCGGGCCAGCGGACACCGGGGAGCTGTTTTTT
>NA|NA|TRBJ2-5|TRBV29-1|14
CSVGLERTQETQYF
TGCAGCGTGGGCTTGGAGCGGACTCAAGAGACCCAGTACTTC
>NA|many|TRBJ2-5|TRBV12-3/TRBV12-4|14
CASSLVPGAETQYF
TGTGCCAGCAGTTTAGTTCCCGGGGCTGAGACCCAGTACTTC
>NA|many|TRBJ2-1|TRBV29-1|12
CSVDVIDNEQFF
TGCAGCGTAGATGTAATAGACAATGAGCAGTTCTTC
>NA|few|TRBJ2-1|TRBV29-1|16
CSVDGFRGFSYNEQFF
TGCAGCGTTGATGGGTTCCGGGGGTTCTCCTACAATGAGCAGTTCTTC
>TRBD2|once|TRBJ2-1|TRBV20-1|15
CSAPSAGGSYNEQFF
TGCAGTGCTCCCTCCGCGGGGGGCTCCTACAATGAGCAGTTCTTC
>NA|NA|TRBJ2-2|TRBV5-1|14
CASSLIPSSGELFF
TGCGCCAGCAGCTTGATTCCCTCCTCCGGGGAGCTGTTTTTT
>NA|many|TRBJ1-3|TRBV7-8|15
CASSSFIQGRNTIYF
TGTGCCAGCAGCTCCTTTATCCAGGGAAGAAACACCATATATTTT
>NA|many|TRBJ2-1|TRBV2|14
CASSGDRSYNEQFF
TGTGCCAGCAGTGGGGACCGCTCCTACAATGAGCAGTTCTTC
>NA|NA|TRBJ2-7|TRBV9|14
CASSVLEEPYEQYF
TGTGCCAGCAGCGTACTCGAGGAACCCTACGAGCAGTACTTC
>NA|many|TRBJ1-1|TRBV29-1|10
CSDTNTEAFF
TGCAGCGACACGAACACTGAAGCTTTCTTT